A selection of T cell receptor beta chains follows, all from one sample in a study of T cells after posttransplantation cyclophosphamide. TCRdb's copy holds only in-frame clones and misses some; the assay was immunoSEQ multiplex PCR. The repertoire includes 7,500 to 10,000 clones, approximately 78% of them detected once, and around 14% sits in the top ten. The sequences come from PBMCs, collected roughly 1,900 days after a stem cell transplant with posttransplant cyclophosphamide. All receptors come from a female patient in her thirties or forties who received an allogeneic stem cell transplant from a related donor, was CMV-positive, and had no GVHD. Certain T cells may be donor cells from the graft. Each CDR3 is given with its conserved first and last residue. The order of the fields is V gene, clone size, D gene, J gene, CDR3 protein, CDR3 DNA. D genes are given only for firm matches. Some rows mark clone size as missing; the rest say once, few, many or name a class of expanded clone.

v_gene: TRBV27
abundance: .
d_gene: TRBD1
j_gene: TRBJ1-2
CDR3aa: CASSTTGYGYGYTF
CDR3nt: TGTGCCAGCAGCACGACAGGGTATGGCTATGGCTACACCTTC

v_gene: TRBV27
abundance: .
d_gene: TRBD1
j_gene: TRBJ2-5
CDR3aa: CASSPRTGGSGETQYF
CDR3nt: TGTGCCAGCAGTCCAAGGACAGGGGGCTCGGGAGAGACCCAGTACTTC

v_gene: TRBV18
abundance: .
d_gene: .
j_gene: TRBJ1-5
CDR3aa: CASSPGGGRNQPQHF
CDR3nt: TGTGCCAGCTCACCAGGGGGGGGTCGCAATCAGCCCCAGCATTTT

v_gene: TRBV5-6
abundance: once
d_gene: TRBD1
j_gene: TRBJ1-2
CDR3aa: CASRGQGIDYGYTF
CDR3nt: TGTGCCAGCAGAGGACAGGGGATAGACTATGGCTACACCTTC

v_gene: TRBV5-1
abundance: .
d_gene: TRBD1
j_gene: TRBJ1-1
CDR3aa: CASGRDRVNTEAFF
CDR3nt: TGCGCCAGCGGTAGGGACAGGGTTAACACTGAAGCTTTCTTT

v_gene: TRBV5-4
abundance: few
d_gene: TRBD1
j_gene: TRBJ2-7
CDR3aa: CASSLVGRGSYEQYF
CDR3nt: TGTGCCAGCAGCTTGGTTGGCAGGGGGTCCTACGAGCAGTACTTC

v_gene: TRBV19
abundance: .
d_gene: .
j_gene: TRBJ2-3
CDR3aa: CASSITGNTDTQYF
CDR3nt: TGTGCCAGTAGTATAACAGGGAACACAGATACGCAGTATTTT

v_gene: TRBV5-1
abundance: .
d_gene: TRBD1
j_gene: TRBJ2-7
CDR3aa: CASSLGSGQGLYEQYF
CDR3nt: TGCGCCAGCAGCTTGGGTTCGGGACAGGGCCTCTACGAGCAGTACTTC

v_gene: TRBV14
abundance: .
d_gene: TRBD2
j_gene: TRBJ2-3
CDR3aa: CASSQFGPGGDTQYF
CDR3nt: TGTGCCAGCAGCCAGTTTGGACCGGGGGGAGATACGCAGTATTTT

v_gene: TRBV29-1
abundance: .
d_gene: .
j_gene: TRBJ1-4
CDR3aa: CSVEGEGEKLFF
CDR3nt: TGCAGCGTAGAGGGGGAAGGTGAAAAACTGTTTTTT

v_gene: TRBV11-1
abundance: .
d_gene: .
j_gene: TRBJ1-1
CDR3aa: CASSRDRSEAFF
CDR3nt: TGTGCCAGCAGCAGAGACAGGTCTGAAGCTTTCTTT

v_gene: TRBV7-3
abundance: .
d_gene: TRBD1
j_gene: TRBJ1-5
CDR3aa: CASSPGQGKNQPQHF
CDR3nt: TGTGCCAGCAGTCCGGGACAGGGGAAAAATCAGCCCCAGCATTTT

v_gene: TRBV9
abundance: medium-sized
d_gene: TRBD2
j_gene: TRBJ2-3
CDR3aa: CASSVGGLAGGPLSPDTQYF
CDR3nt: TGTGCCAGCAGCGTAGGGGGACTAGCGGGGGGGCCGTTATCGCCAGATACGCAGTATTTT

v_gene: TRBV11-3
abundance: .
d_gene: .
j_gene: TRBJ2-1
CDR3aa: CASSHPHGDEQFF
CDR3nt: TGTGCCAGCAGCCATCCTCACGGGGATGAGCAGTTCTTC

v_gene: TRBV5-1
abundance: .
d_gene: TRBD2
j_gene: TRBJ2-1
CDR3aa: CASSRGTSGDNEQFF
CDR3nt: TGCGCCAGCAGCCGTGGGACTAGCGGGGACAATGAGCAGTTCTTC

v_gene: TRBV18
abundance: .
d_gene: .
j_gene: TRBJ2-6
CDR3aa: CASSPQGAGANVLTF
CDR3nt: TGTGCCAGCTCACCGCAGGGTGCAGGGGCCAACGTCCTGACTTTC

v_gene: TRBV6-5
abundance: .
d_gene: TRBD1
j_gene: TRBJ1-6
CDR3aa: CASSDRAYNSPLHF
CDR3nt: TGTGCCAGCAGCGACAGGGCCTATAATTCACCCCTCCACTTT